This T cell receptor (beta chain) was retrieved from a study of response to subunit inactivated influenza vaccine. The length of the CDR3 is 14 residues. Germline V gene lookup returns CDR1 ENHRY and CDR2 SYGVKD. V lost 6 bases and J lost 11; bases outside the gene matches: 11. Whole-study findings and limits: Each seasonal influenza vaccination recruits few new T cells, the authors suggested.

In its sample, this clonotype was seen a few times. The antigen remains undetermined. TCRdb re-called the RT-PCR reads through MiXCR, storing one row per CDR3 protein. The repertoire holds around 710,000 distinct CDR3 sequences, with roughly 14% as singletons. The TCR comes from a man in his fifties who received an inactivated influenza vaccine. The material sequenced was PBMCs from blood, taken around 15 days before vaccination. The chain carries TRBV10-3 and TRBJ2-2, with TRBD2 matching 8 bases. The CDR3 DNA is TGTGCCATCAGCGAATCACGGGGGGGGAGAGAGCTGTTTTTT. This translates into CAISESRGGRELFF.